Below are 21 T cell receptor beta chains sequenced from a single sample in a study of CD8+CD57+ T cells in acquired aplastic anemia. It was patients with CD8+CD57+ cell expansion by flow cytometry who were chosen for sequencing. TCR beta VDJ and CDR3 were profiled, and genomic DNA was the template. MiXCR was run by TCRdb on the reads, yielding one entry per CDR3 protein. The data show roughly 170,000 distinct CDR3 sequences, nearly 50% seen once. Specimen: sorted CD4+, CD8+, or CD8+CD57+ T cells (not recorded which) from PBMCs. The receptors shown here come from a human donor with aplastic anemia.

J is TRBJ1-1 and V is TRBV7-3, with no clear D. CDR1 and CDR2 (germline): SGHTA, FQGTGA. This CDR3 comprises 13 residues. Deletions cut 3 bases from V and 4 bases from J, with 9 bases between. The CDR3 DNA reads TGTGCCAGCAGCTTCTACGGTGGCACTGAAGCTTTCTTT. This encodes CASSFYGGTEAFF.

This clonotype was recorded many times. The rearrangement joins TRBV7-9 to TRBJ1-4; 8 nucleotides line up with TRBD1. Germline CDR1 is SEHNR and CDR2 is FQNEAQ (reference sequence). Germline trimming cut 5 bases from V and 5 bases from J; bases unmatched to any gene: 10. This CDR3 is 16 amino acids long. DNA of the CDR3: TGTGCCAGCAGCCGCCTACCGACAGGGGCGAATGAAAAACTGTTTTTT. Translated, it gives CASSRLPTGANEKLFF.

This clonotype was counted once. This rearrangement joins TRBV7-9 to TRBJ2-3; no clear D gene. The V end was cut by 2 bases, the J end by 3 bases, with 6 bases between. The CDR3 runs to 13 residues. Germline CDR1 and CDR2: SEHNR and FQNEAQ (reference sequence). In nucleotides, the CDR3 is TGTGCCAGCAGCTTACTTGAGACAGATACGCAGTATTTT. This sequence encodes CASSLLETDTQYF. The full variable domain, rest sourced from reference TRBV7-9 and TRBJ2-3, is DTGVSQNPRHKITKRGQNVTFRCDPISEHNRLYWYRQTLGQGPEFLTYFQNEAQLEKSRLLSDRFSAERPKGSFSTLEIQRTEQGDSAMYLCASSLLETDTQYFGPGTRLTVL.

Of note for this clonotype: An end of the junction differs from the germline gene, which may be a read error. The CDR3 DNA is TGTGCCAGCAGCCGACCCGGGACAGGGGGCACCAACACCGGGGAGCTGTTCTTT. This sequence encodes CASSRPGTGGTNTGELFF. V gene TRBV14 combines with J gene TRBJ2-2; 12 bases are shared with TRBD1. The CDR3 length is 18 residues. From germline, CDR1 is SGHDN and CDR2 FVKESK.

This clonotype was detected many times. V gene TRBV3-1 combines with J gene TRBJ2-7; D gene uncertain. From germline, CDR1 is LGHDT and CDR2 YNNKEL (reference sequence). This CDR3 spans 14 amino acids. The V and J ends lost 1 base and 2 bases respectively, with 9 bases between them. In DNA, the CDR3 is TGTGCCAGCAGCCAAGGACACGCGACCTACGAGCAGTACTTC. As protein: CASSQGHATYEQYF.

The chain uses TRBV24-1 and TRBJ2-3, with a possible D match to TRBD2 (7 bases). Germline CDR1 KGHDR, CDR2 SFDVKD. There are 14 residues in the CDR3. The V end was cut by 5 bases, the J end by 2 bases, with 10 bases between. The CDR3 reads CATSVGGPTDTQYF. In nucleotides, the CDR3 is TGTGCCACCAGTGTGGGGGGGCCCACAGATACGCAGTATTTT.

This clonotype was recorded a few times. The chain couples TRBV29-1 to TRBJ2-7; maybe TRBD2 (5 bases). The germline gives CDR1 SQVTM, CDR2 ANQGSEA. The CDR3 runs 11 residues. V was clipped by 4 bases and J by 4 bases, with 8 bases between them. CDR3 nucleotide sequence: TGCAGCGTTGTGGGAGATTACGAGCAGTACTTC. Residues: CSVVGDYEQYF.

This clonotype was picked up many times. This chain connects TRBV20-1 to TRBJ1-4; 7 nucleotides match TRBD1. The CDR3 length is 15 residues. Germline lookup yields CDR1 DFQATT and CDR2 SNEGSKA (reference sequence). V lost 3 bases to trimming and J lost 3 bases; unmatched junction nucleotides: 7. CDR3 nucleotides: TGCAGTGCTAGTGGAAGACAGGGAGCTAATGAAAAACTGTTTTTT. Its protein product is CSASGRQGANEKLFF.

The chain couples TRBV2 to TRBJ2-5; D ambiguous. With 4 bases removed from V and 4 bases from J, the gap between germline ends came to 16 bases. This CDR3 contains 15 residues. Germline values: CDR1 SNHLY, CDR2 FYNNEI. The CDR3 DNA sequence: TGTGCCAGCAGTGCGTCTGGGGTAGGTGGAGAGACCCAGTACTTC. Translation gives CASSASGVGGETQYF.

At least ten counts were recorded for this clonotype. CDR3 nucleotide sequence: TGTGCCAGCAGCCCAGTGCCCTCAATTTATGGCTACACCTTC. Residues: CASSPVPSIYGYTF. The chain links TRBV7-8 to TRBJ1-2; D is undetermined. With 5 bases removed from V and 5 bases from J, the gap between germline ends came to 15 bases. The germline V gene encodes CDR1 SGHVS and CDR2 FQNEAQ. The CDR3 covers 14 residues.

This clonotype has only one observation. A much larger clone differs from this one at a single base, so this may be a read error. CDR3 in amino acids: CASNHRGDTEAFF. Written as DNA, the CDR3 is TGTGCCAGCAACCACAGGGGGGACACTGAAGCTTTCTTT. The chain is built from TRBV3-1 and TRBJ1-1; TRBD1 aligns across 8 bases. V dropped 7 bases and J dropped 3; count of bases not matched to a gene: 4. The CDR3 sequence is 13 residues long. The germline V gene encodes CDR1 LGHDT and CDR2 YNNKEL (reference sequence).

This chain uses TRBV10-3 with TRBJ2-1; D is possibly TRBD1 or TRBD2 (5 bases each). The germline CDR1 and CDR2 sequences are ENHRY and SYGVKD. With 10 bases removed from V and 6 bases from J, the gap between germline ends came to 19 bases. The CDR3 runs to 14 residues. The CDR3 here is CATTSPEGSNEQFF. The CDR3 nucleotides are TGTGCCACCACCTCCCCCGAGGGGAGCAATGAGCAGTTCTTC.

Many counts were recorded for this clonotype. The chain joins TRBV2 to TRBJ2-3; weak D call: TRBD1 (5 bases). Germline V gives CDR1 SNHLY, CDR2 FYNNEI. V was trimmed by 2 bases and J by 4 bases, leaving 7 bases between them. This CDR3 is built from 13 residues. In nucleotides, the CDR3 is TGTGCCAGCAGTGAACAGGGTTCAGATACGCAGTATTTT. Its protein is CASSEQGSDTQYF. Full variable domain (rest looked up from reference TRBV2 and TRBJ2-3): EPEVTQTPSHQVTQMGQEVILRCVPISNHLYFYWYRQILGQKVEFLVSFYNNEISEKSEIFDDQFSVERPDGSNFTLKIRSTKLEDSAMYFCASSEQGSDTQYFGPGTRLTVL.

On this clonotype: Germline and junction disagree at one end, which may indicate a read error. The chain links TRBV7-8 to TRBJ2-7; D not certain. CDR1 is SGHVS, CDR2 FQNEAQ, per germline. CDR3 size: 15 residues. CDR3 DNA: TGTACCAGCAGCTTAGATCCCCTCAGTGGCTACGAGCAGTACTTC. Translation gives CTSSLDPLSGYEQYF.

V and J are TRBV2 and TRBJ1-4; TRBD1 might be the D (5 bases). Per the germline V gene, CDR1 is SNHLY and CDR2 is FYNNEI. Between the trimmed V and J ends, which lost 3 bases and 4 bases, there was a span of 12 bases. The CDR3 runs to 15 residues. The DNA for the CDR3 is TGTGCCAGCAGTGATACACTGGGGCGTAATGAAAAACTGTTTTTT. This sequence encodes CASSDTLGRNEKLFF. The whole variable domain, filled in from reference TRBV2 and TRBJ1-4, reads EPEVTQTPSHQVTQMGQEVILRCVPISNHLYFYWYRQILGQKVEFLVSFYNNEISEKSEIFDDQFSVERPDGSNFTLKIRSTKLEDSAMYFCASSDTLGRNEKLFFGSGTQLSVL.

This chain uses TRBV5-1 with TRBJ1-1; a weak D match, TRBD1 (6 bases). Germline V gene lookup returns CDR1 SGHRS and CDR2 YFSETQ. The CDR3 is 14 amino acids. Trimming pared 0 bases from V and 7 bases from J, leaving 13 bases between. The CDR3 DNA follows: TGCGCCAGCAGCTTGGGGGGGCAGGAGGGTGAAGCTTTCTTT. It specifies CASSLGGQEGEAFF.

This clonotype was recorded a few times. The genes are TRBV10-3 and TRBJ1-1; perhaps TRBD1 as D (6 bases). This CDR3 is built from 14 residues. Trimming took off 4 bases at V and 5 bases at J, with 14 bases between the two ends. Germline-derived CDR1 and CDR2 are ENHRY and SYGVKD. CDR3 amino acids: CAISVDTGLTEAFF. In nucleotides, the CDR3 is TGTGCCATCAGTGTCGACACAGGGTTAACTGAAGCTTTCTTT.

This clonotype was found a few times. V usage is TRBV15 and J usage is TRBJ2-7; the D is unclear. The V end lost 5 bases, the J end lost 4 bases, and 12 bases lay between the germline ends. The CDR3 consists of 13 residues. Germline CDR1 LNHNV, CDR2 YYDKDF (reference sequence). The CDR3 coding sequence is TGTGCCACCAGCGCAAGGCTCGGGTACGAGCAGTACTTC. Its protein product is CATSARLGYEQYF. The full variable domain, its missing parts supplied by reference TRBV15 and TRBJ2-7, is DAMVIQNPRYQVTQFGKPVTLSCSQTLNHNVMYWYQQKSSQAPKLLFHYYDKDFNNEADTPDNFQSRRPNTSFCFLDIRSPGLGDTAMYLCATSARLGYEQYFGPGTRLTVT.

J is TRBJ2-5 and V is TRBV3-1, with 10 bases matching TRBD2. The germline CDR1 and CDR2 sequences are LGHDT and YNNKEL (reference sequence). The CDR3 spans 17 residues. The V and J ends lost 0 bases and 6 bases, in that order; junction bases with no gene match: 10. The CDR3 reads CASSQDRASGGMKTQYF. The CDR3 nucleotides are TGTGCCAGCAGCCAAGACCGGGCTAGCGGGGGTATGAAGACCCAGTACTTC.

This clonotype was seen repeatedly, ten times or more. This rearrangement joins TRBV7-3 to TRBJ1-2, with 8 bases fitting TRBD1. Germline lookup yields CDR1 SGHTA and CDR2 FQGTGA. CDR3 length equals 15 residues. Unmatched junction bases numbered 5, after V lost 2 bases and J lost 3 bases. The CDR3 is CASSLGQGGDYGYTF. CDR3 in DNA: TGTGCCAGCAGCTTAGGACAGGGTGGCGACTATGGCTACACCTTC.

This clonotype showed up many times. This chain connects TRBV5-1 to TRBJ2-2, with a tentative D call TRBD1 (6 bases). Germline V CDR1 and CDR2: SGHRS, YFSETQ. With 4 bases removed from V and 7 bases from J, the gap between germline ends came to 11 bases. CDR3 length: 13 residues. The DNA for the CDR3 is TGCGCCAGCAGCCTAGGACAGAACGGGGAGCTGTTTTTT. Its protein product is CASSLGQNGELFF.